Below, one T cell receptor beta chain is given with its context. What it binds is not known. Clinical symptoms, serum thyroxine, TRAb, thyroid ultrasound and orbital computed tomography informed diagnoses. This record belongs to a study of T cells in Graves' hyperthyroidism and ophthalmopathy. The investigators amplified TCR beta CDR3 regions from RNA transcripts. The HTBI primer set was used in a first-round RT-PCR of the TCR CDR3. TCRdb processed the multiplex PCR reads anew with MiXCR; each CDR3 protein has one entry. This sample carries a few hundred thousand distinct CDR3 sequences, 14% to 15% of them seen once, and the ten largest clones take about 30%. CDR1 SSHAT and CDR2 FNYEAQ come from the germline V gene (reference sequence). The ends lost 5 bases at V and 10 bases at J; junction bases unmatched: 17. The CDR3 is 17 residues long. Findings and limits, study-wide: Blood samples included most of the expanded thyroid clonotypes exceeding 0.001. For ophthalmopathy, model prediction preceded onset by a median 6.5 months.

The chain employs TRBV7-7 and TRBJ1-6, with TRBD1 matching 7 bases. This sequence was found in a woman aged 25 to 39 with Graves' hyperthyroidism. Sequencing was done on a sample of blood. The CDR3 here is CASSQRRRTGQRSPLHF. In nucleotides, the CDR3 is TGTGCCAGCAGCCAACGGAGACGGACAGGTCAGCGGTCACCCCTCCACTTT.